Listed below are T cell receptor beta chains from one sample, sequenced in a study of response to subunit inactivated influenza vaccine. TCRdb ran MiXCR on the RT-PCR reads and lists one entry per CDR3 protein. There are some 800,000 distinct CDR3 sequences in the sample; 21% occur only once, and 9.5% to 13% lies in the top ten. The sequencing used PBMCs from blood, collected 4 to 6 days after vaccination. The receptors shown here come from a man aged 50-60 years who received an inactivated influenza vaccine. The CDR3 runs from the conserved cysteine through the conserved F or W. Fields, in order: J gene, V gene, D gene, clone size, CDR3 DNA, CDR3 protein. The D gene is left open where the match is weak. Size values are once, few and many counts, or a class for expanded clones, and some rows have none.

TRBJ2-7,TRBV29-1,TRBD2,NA,TGCAGCGTTGCTTACCGCGGGAGGTCCTACGAGCAGTACTTC,CSVAYRGRSYEQYF
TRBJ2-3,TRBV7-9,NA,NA,TGTGCCAGCAGCCCTACGGGGCCTTCAGATACGCAGTATTTT,CASSPTGPSDTQYF
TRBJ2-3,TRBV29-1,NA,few,TGCAGCGTTTCCGAGGACGAGACCTACACAGATACGCAGTATTTT,CSVSEDETYTDTQYF
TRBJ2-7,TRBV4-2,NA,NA,TGTGCCAGCAGCCAAGGAGGGGTCTCCTACGAGCAGTACTTC,CASSQGGVSYEQYF
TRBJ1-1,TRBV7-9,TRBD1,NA,TGTGCCAGCAGCTTAGTGCGTCCAGGGGGCGGGGAAGCTTTCTTT,CASSLVRPGGGEAFF
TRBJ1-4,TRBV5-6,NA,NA,TGTGCCAGCAGCGTGGGGGCGGCTAATGAAAAACTGTTTTTT,CASSVGAANEKLFF
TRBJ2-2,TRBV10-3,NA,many,TGTGCCATCAGTCCCCCTCAGCGTGGGGAGCTGTTTTTT,CAISPPQRGELFF
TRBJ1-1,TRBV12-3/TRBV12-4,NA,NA,TGTGCCAGCTGCCCCGGAGGGAACACTGAAGCTTTCTTT,CASCPGGNTEAFF
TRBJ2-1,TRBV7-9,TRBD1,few,TGTGCGAGCAGGGCCAGACAGGGACAGGGATACAATGAGCAGTTCTTC,CASRARQGQGYNEQFF
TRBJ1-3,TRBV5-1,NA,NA,TGCGCCAGCAGGGAAGGGTTCGCAAACACCATATATTTT,CASREGFANTIYF
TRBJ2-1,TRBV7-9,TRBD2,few,TGTGCCAGCAGCTTAGAGCCTAGCGGGGGGGGCGATGAGCAGTTCTTC,CASSLEPSGGGDEQFF
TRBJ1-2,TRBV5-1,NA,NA,TGCGCCAGCAGCCCGCGGACCACAGGCTATGGCTACACCTTC,CASSPRTTGYGYTF
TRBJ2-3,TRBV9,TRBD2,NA,TGTGCCAGCAGCATCGGGACTAGCGGGGTCACAGATACGCAGTATTTT,CASSIGTSGVTDTQYF
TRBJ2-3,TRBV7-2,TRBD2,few,TGTGCCAGCAGCTTAGGTTTGAGCGGGGGCACAGATACGCAGTATTTT,CASSLGLSGGTDTQYF
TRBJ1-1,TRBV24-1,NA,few,TGTGCCTCCCAAGGGGAGGGTCTCGAAGCTTTCTTT,CASQGEGLEAFF
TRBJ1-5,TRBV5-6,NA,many,TGTGCCAGCAGCTTGGCAGGTCGCAATCAGCCCCAGCATTTT,CASSLAGRNQPQHF
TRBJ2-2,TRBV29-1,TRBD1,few,TGCAGCGTCGGTCCGGGACAGGGTATGATCGGGGAGCTGTTTTTT,CSVGPGQGMIGELFF
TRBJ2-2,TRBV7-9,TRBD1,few,TGTGCCAGCAGCCAGCCGACAGGGGCCCCAAACACCGGGGAGCTGTTTTTT,CASSQPTGAPNTGELFF
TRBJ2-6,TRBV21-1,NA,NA,TGTGCCAGCAGCATTCATCAAATGGGTGGGGCCAACGTCCTGACTTTC,CASSIHQMGGANVLTF
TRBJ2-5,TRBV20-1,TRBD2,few,TGCAGTGCAACCGGACTAGCCGGCGAGACCCAGTACTTC,CSATGLAGETQYF
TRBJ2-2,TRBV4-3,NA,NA,TGCGCCAGCAGCCAAGATAGGAACGGGGCGAACACCGGGGAGCTGTTTTTT,CASSQDRNGANTGELFF
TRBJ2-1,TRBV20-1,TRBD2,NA,TGCAGTGCTAGTTCCGGGGGGAGCTCCTACAATGAGCAGTTCTTC,CSASSGGSSYNEQFF
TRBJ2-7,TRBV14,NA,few,TGTGCCAGCAGCCAAGGGGGCAGGGGCGAGCAGTACTTC,CASSQGGRGEQYF
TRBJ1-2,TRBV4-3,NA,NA,TGCGCCAGCAGCTACCTGGGACGAGGGCAGGGCTATGGCTACACCTTC,CASSYLGRGQGYGYTF
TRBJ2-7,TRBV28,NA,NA,TGTGCCAGCAGTTTCCCCAGGGGCCGGACTTATTACGAGCAGTACTTC,CASSFPRGRTYYEQYF
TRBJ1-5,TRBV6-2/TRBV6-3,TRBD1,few,TGTGCCAGCAGTTTTGGGACAGCTCAGCCCCAGCATTTT,CASSFGTAQPQHF
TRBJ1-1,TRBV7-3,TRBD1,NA,TGTGCCAGCAGCCTAGACAGGGAGAGCACTGAAGCTTTCTTT,CASSLDRESTEAFF
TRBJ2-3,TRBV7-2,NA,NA,TGTGCCAGCAGCTCACCTTTAACAGATACGCAGTATTTT,CASSSPLTDTQYF
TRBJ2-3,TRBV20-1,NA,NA,TGCAGTGCCCCAGCGGATACGCAGTATTTT,CSAPADTQYF
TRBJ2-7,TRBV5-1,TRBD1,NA,TGCGCCAGCAGCTTAGGGGACAGTAACTACGAGCAGTACTTC,CASSLGDSNYEQYF
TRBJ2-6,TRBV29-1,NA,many,TGCAGCGCTGACTTTACGGCCAACGTCCTGACTTTC,CSADFTANVLTF
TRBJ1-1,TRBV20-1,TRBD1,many,TGCAGTGCCGCTCTGGGACAGGCGAACACTGAAGCTTTCTTT,CSAALGQANTEAFF
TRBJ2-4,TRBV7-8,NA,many,TGTGCCAGCAGCTTTTACCGGGACGCCGAACAGTACTTC,CASSFYRDAEQYF
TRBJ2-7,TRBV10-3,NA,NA,TGTGCCATCAAAGGGGGGGGCGAGCAGTACTTC,CAIKGGGEQYF
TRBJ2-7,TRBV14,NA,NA,TGTGCCAGCAGCCACCTGACTTCTACCTACGAGCAGTACTTC,CASSHLTSTYEQYF
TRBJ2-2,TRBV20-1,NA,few,TGCAGTGCTGTGACAGGCCCACGGAACACCGGGGAGCTGTTTTTT,CSAVTGPRNTGELFF
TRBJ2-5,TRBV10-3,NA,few,TGTGCCATCAGTGAGTCGATGTCTAGCGTTCGGGAGACCCAGTACTTC,CAISESMSSVRETQYF